This TCR beta chain stems from a study of T cell repertoires in cytomegalovirus infection. The CDR3 runs 16 residues. The junction had 7 bases not matched to a gene; V was cut back by 3 bases and J by 2 bases. The germline V gene has CDR1 SGDLS and CDR2 YYNGEE. MiXCR was run by TCRdb on the reads, yielding one entry per CDR3 protein. Altogether hundreds of thousands of distinct CDR3 sequences are present, about 33% being singletons, with the ten largest covering around 12%. On this clonotype itself: Its antigen is not identified.

The source material was cultured CD8+ T cells from PBMCs, sampled from culture after CMV antigen stimulation. The chain links TRBV9 to TRBJ2-3, with 9 nucleotides matching TRBD2. The sequence was collected from a human donor in good health (CMV status not recorded). Some clones in this sample may be carry-over from other donors' samples. The CDR3 spells CASSGSGGGATDTQYF. The CDR3 nucleotides are TGTGCCAGCAGCGGCTCGGGCGGGGGGGCCACAGATACGCAGTATTTT.